Each of the 23 T cell receptor beta chains below was sequenced from the same sample in a study of blood T cell repertoires in COVID-19. The method was immunoSEQ multiplex PCR; TCRdb's version includes in-frame clones alone and lacks a portion of them. Of under 300,000 clones listed, under 85% were seen once; the top ten hold around 4.1%. The specimen was peripheral blood. The origin of the receptors is a woman between 40 and 50 years old with active or convalescent COVID-19.

This clone was recorded once. The chain is built from TRBV4-1 and TRBJ1-1, with a weak D call TRBD1 (5 bases). Trimming shortened V by 3 bases and J by 0 bases, and 8 bases separated the two germline ends. This CDR3 spans 14 amino acids. Germline values: CDR1 MGHRA, CDR2 YSYEKL. CDR3 nucleotides: TGCGCCAGCAGCCAGGGGCCGTTGAACACTGAAGCTTTCTTT. It yields the protein CASSQGPLNTEAFF.

The CDR3 reads CASSLRGPPWNEQFF. The DNA of the CDR3 is TGCGCCAGCAGCCTGAGGGGGCCCCCTTGGAATGAGCAGTTCTTC. The chain combines TRBV5-1 with TRBJ2-1, with 7 bases fitting TRBD1. The trim removed 4 bases at V and 7 bases at J, leaving 11 bases unmatched. Germline V lookup: CDR1 SGHRS, CDR2 YFSETQ. This CDR3 spans 15 amino acids.

The rearrangement joins TRBV12-3 or TRBV12-4 to TRBJ2-5, with TRBD2 as a possible D gene (5 bases). The CDR3 length is 13 residues. V dropped 6 bases and J dropped 0 bases, with 8 bases sitting between them. CDR3 in amino acids: CASSPGDQETQYF. The CDR3 bases are TGTGCCAGCAGCCCCGGGGACCAAGAGACCCAGTACTTC.

The V call is TRBV3-1 (or the pseudogene TRBV3-2), the J call TRBJ1-2; possibly TRBD1 for D (5 bases). The CDR3 spans 16 residues. The V gene's germline CDR1 is LGHDT and CDR2 YNNKEL (reference sequence). V shed 1 base and J shed 6 bases, with 18 bases lying between them. The CDR3 spells CASSQAGLSEADGYTF. Written as DNA, the CDR3 is TGTGCCAGCAGCCAAGCGGGACTGTCCGAAGCGGATGGCTACACCTTC.

CDR3 residues: CASSQKKTGWIYGYTF. CDR3 DNA sequence: TGTGCCAGCAGCCAGAAAAAGACAGGGTGGATCTATGGCTACACCTTC. The V call is TRBV28, the J call TRBJ1-2, with 7 nucleotides matching TRBD1. Germline V gene data show CDR1 as MDHEN and CDR2 as SYDVKM. The CDR3 covers 16 residues. The V segment lost 6 bases and the J segment 4 bases; nucleotides outside the gene matches: 14.

This clone was seen a few times. The gene calls are TRBV9 and TRBJ2-6; D gene uncertain. Germline loops: CDR1 SGDLS, CDR2 YYNGEE. Trimming cost V 7 bases and J 0 bases, with 8 bases left between them. This CDR3 is built from 14 residues. The CDR3 DNA reads TGTGCCAGCCGAGGAGTCTCTGGGGCCAACGTCCTGACTTTC. This translates into CASRGVSGANVLTF.

The chain couples TRBV30 to TRBJ1-5; D call uncertain. Trimming took 2 bases from V and 2 from J, leaving 10 bases between them. The CDR3 contains 14 residues. CDR1 and CDR2 from the germline V gene are GTSNPN and SVGIG (reference sequence). This CDR3 is CAWSLLSRNQPQHF. The CDR3 nucleotides are TGTGCCTGGAGTCTATTATCGCGCAATCAGCCCCAGCATTTT.

The rearrangement joins TRBV4-1 to TRBJ1-1; D ambiguous. Germline V gene data show CDR1 as MGHRA and CDR2 as YSYEKL. V dropped 2 bases and J dropped 4 bases, with 11 bases sitting between them. CDR3 length: 14 amino acids. The CDR3 is CASSQPTRSTEAFF. CDR3 in DNA: TGCGCCAGCAGCCAACCCACCCGGAGCACTGAAGCTTTCTTT.

The chain employs TRBV11-2 and TRBJ2-7; a possible D gene is TRBD1 (5 bases). The CDR3 runs 14 residues. Germline V gives CDR1 SGHAT, CDR2 FQNNGV. V was shortened by 6 bases and J by 2 bases, with 14 bases between the two germline ends. CDR3 coding DNA: TGTGCCAGCAGTTTGGCAGGGTTCACCTACGAGCAGTACGTC. Protein product: CASSLAGFTYEQYV.

The chain recombines TRBV29-1 with TRBJ1-1; D may be TRBD1 (6 bases). The CDR3 is 13 residues long. Germline V lookup: CDR1 SQVTM, CDR2 ANQGSEA. V was cut by 3 bases and J by 5 bases, with 13 bases left in between. CDR3 amino acids: CSVERGTGTEAFF. CDR3 nucleotide sequence: TGCAGCGTTGAGAGGGGGACGGGGACTGAAGCTTTCTTT.

The CDR3 nucleotides are TGCAGTGCTAGTCCCCTGAGGCCCGAATCTGTGACCCAGTACTTC. Translation gives CSASPLRPESVTQYF. The chain carries TRBV20-1 and TRBJ2-5, with D unresolved. The CDR3 has 15 residues. The germline V gene encodes CDR1 DFQATT and CDR2 SNEGSKA (reference sequence). Trimming left V 3 bases short and J 7 bases short, with 21 bases between.

This clone has just a few counts. The chain employs TRBV19 and TRBJ1-2; no reliable D call. This CDR3 is 12 amino acids long. V gave up 3 bases and J gave up 6 bases, with 8 bases separating them. From germline, CDR1 is LNHDA and CDR2 SQIVND (reference sequence). This chain's CDR3 is CASSIPPNGYTF. Written as DNA, the CDR3 is TGTGCCAGTAGTATCCCACCTAATGGCTACACCTTC. The complete variable domain, with remaining parts taken from reference TRBV19 and TRBJ1-2, reads DGGITQSPKYLFRKEGQNVTLSCEQNLNHDAMYWYRQDPGQGLRLIYYSQIVNDFQKGDIAEGYSVSREKKESFPLTVTSAQKNPTAFYLCASSIPPNGYTFGSGTRLTVV.

This sequence joins TRBV27 and TRBJ1-5; 9 positions agree with TRBD1. Germline lookup yields CDR1 MNHEY and CDR2 SMNVEV (reference sequence). The CDR3 runs 16 residues. The V segment lost 5 bases and the J segment 6 bases; nucleotides outside the gene matches: 11. The CDR3 DNA reads TGTGCCAGCAGTCGCCTGACCGGGACAGGGTTTCAGCCCCAGCATTTT. Its translation is CASSRLTGTGFQPQHF.

This clone was picked up a small number of times. The rearrangement links TRBV5-1 to TRBJ1-2; 8 bases map to TRBD1. The CDR3 totals 14 residues. From germline, CDR1 is SGHRS and CDR2 YFSETQ. Trimming removed 5 bases from V and 4 bases from J; junction bases left unmatched: 7. For the CDR3, the DNA is TGCGCCAGCAGTCGAGACAGGGGTTCCTATGGCTACACCTTC. This codes for CASSRDRGSYGYTF.

The chain is built from TRBV7-3 and TRBJ1-1, with a tentative D call TRBD1 (6 bases). This CDR3 spans 13 amino acids. Germline V gene lookup returns CDR1 SGHTA and CDR2 FQGTGA. V lost 5 bases and J 2 bases, leaving 9 bases between the germline ends. CDR3 in DNA: TGTGCCAGCAGCAAACAGGGAAACACTGAAGCTTTCTTT. Amino acid sequence: CASSKQGNTEAFF.

The chain recombines TRBV4-2 with TRBJ2-3, with TRBD1 matching over 7 bases. The V gene's germline CDR1 is LGHNA and CDR2 YNFKEQ. The CDR3 contains 18 residues. V shed 1 base and J 4 bases; nucleotides not matched to a gene: 14. This CDR3 is CASSQAMGGQVGSDTQYF. The CDR3 DNA follows: TGTGCCAGCAGCCAAGCAATGGGTGGACAGGTTGGCTCAGATACGCAGTATTTT.

The chain couples TRBV18 to TRBJ2-2; TRBD2 is a possible D gene (6 bases). Germline CDR1 and CDR2: KGHSH and LQKENI. CDR3 length: 14 residues. V was shortened by 0 bases and J by 5 bases, with 7 bases between the two germline ends. CDR3 loop: CASSPPGRTGELFF. The DNA of the CDR3 is TGTGCCAGCTCACCACCGGGGAGGACCGGGGAGCTGTTTTTT.

The DNA of the CDR3 is TGCGCCGGGGGGGCACAGCCCCAGCATTTT. Translated, it gives CAGGAQPQHF. The rearrangement uses TRBV5-1 and TRBJ1-5, with D perhaps TRBD1 (6 bases). Germline-derived CDR1 and CDR2 are SGHRS and YFSETQ. The ends were cut back, 10 bases at V and 7 bases at J, with 9 bases in the middle. The CDR3 runs to 10 residues.

Only one count was recorded for this clone. CDR3: CASRGDGEVGYTF. CDR3 DNA sequence: TGTGCCAGCAGGGGGGATGGGGAGGTTGGCTACACCTTC. V and J are TRBV2 and TRBJ1-2; weak D call: TRBD1 (5 bases). Germline CDR1 is SNHLY and CDR2 is FYNNEI. The CDR3 extends over 13 amino acids. V lost 6 bases, J lost 7 bases, and 15 bases lay in between.

The genes are TRBV6-1 and TRBJ1-5; 9 positions agree with TRBD1. Trimming cost V 3 bases and J 5 bases; bases outside gene matches: 2. The V gene's germline CDR1 is MNHNS and CDR2 SASEGT. The CDR3 runs to 14 residues. This CDR3 reads CASSDGTGYQPQHF. CDR3 in DNA: TGTGCCAGCAGTGACGGGACAGGGTATCAGCCCCAGCATTTT.

The chain carries TRBV10-3 and TRBJ1-5; TRBD1 matches 9 bases. J gave up 5 bases and V 4 bases, and 6 bases lay outside the gene matches. CDR1 and CDR2 (germline): ENHRY, SYGVKD. The CDR3 has 15 residues. This CDR3 is CAISGGQGLDQPQHF. The CDR3 DNA reads TGTGCCATCAGTGGGGGACAGGGACTAGATCAGCCCCAGCATTTT.

The chain has TRBV7-9 and TRBJ1-5; 7 bases are a match to TRBD1. The germline V gene has CDR1 SEHNR and CDR2 FQNEAQ (reference sequence). The CDR3 consists of 14 residues. J gave up 3 bases and V 5 bases, and 4 bases lay outside the gene matches. This CDR3 is CASSRDSNNQPQHF. The CDR3 region has the DNA TGTGCCAGCAGCCGGGACAGTAACAATCAGCCCCAGCATTTT.

The CDR3 loop is CASSETRTGAARGEKLFF. The CDR3 DNA reads TGTGCCAGCAGTGAAACCCGGACAGGGGCAGCAAGGGGTGAAAAACTGTTTTTT. The J gene is TRBJ1-4, the V gene TRBV2; 9 bases are shared with TRBD1. Germline assignment: CDR1 SNHLY and CDR2 FYNNEI. Unmatched junction bases numbered 14, after V lost 2 bases and J lost 7 bases. This CDR3 is 18 amino acids long.